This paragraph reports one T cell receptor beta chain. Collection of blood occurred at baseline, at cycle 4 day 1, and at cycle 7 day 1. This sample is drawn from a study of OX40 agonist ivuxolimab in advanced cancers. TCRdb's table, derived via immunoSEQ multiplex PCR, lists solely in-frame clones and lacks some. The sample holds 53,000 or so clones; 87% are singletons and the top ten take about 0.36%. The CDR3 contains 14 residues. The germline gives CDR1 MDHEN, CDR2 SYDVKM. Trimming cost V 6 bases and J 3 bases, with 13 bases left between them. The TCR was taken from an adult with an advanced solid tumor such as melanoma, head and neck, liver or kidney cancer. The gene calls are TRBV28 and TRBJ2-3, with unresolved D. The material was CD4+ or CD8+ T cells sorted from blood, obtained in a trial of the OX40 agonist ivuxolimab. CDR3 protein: CASRSGAETDTQYF. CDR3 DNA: TGTGCCAGCAGGAGTGGTGCGGAAACAGATACGCAGTATTTT.